Shown below are 31 T cell receptor beta chains from a single sample sequenced in a study of T-cell memory formation after mild COVID-19. In TCRdb, the 5' RACE reads were re-called with MiXCR into one record per CDR3 protein. Found here are 250,000 to 400,000 distinct CDR3 sequences, 13% to 15% of them singletons; the top ten hold roughly 21%. Sequencing was performed on PBMCs or a T cell subset sorted from them (not recorded which). The receptors were sampled from a man aged 18 to 30 who had mild COVID-19 (a few samples of this study predate the infection). Cell type and time point are not known.

This chain's CDR3 is CASSPLPRGAGELFF. The CDR3 DNA is TGCGCCAGCAGCCCACTGCCGAGAGGCGCCGGGGAGCTGTTTTTT. The chain joins TRBV4-1 to TRBJ2-2; D is unresolved. CDR3 length: 15 residues. V shed 4 bases and J shed 6 bases, with 15 bases lying between them. The V gene's germline CDR1 is MGHRA and CDR2 YSYEKL.

The chain carries TRBV5-1 and TRBJ2-3; D remains unclear. From germline, CDR1 is SGHRS and CDR2 YFSETQ. The germline V and J ends were trimmed by 5 bases and 1 base, with 11 bases remaining between them. This CDR3 is 14 amino acids long. DNA for the CDR3: TGCGCCAGCAGGAGTGTTTCGGGCACAGATACGCAGTATTTT. The encoded protein is CASRSVSGTDTQYF.

This clonotype ranks as medium-sized (0.01 to 0.1%). The chain has TRBV13 and TRBJ1-1; D is uncertain. V was shortened by 0 bases and J by 13 bases, with 18 bases between the two germline ends. From germline, CDR1 is PRHDT and CDR2 FYEKMQ (reference sequence). The CDR3 has 14 amino acids. CDR3 coding DNA: TGTGCCAGCAGCTTAGGCCTAATGAGGAGGGTCGATTTCTTT. Its translation is CASSLGLMRRVDFF.

V is TRBV5-1 and J is TRBJ1-1; 8 bases align to TRBD1. Per germline, CDR1 SGHRS and CDR2 YFSETQ. The CDR3 totals 15 residues. After removal of 4 bases from V and 0 bases from J, the junction contained 5 bases not matched to a gene. The CDR3 spells CASSQQGGMNTEAFF. CDR3 coding DNA: TGCGCCAGCAGCCAACAGGGGGGAATGAACACTGAAGCTTTCTTT. Full variable domain (missing parts from reference TRBV5-1 and TRBJ1-1): KAGVTQTPRYLIKTRGQQVTLSCSPISGHRSVSWYQQTPGQGLQFLFEYFSETQRNKGNFPGRFSGRQFSNSRSEMNVSTLELGDSALYLCASSQQGGMNTEAFFGQGTRLTVV.

This clonotype was counted a few times. V usage is TRBV4-2 and J usage is TRBJ2-2; the D is unclear. The length of the CDR3 is 15 residues. The germline V and J ends were trimmed by 5 bases and 1 base, with 11 bases remaining between them. Germline V gene lookup returns CDR1 LGHNA and CDR2 YNFKEQ. The CDR3 DNA sequence: TGTGCCAGCAGCACCTCGACGGGGAACACCGGGGAGCTGTTTTTT. It encodes CASSTSTGNTGELFF.

V and J are TRBV11-2 and TRBJ1-1, with TRBD1 as a possible D gene (6 bases). There are 14 residues in the CDR3. Germline CDR1 and CDR2: SGHAT and FQNNGV. The V end lost 4 bases, the J end lost 5 bases, and 14 bases lay between the germline ends. Here the CDR3 reads CASSSNKGGTEAFF. The CDR3, as DNA: TGTGCCAGCAGCTCGAACAAGGGGGGAACTGAAGCTTTCTTT.

There are many counts of this clonotype. The CDR3 region is CASSYRRQAGTAFF. The DNA for the CDR3 is TGTGCCAGCAGTTATCGTCGGCAGGCGGGTACAGCTTTCTTT. The V gene is TRBV6-6, the J gene TRBJ1-1; D not certain. Per the germline V gene, CDR1 is MNHNY and CDR2 is SVGAGI (reference sequence). This CDR3 comprises 14 residues. Trimming took off 3 bases at V and 10 bases at J, with 18 bases between the two ends.

The V and J genes are TRBV7-2 and TRBJ2-7; D may be TRBD1 (5 bases). Trimming took 1 base from V and 7 from J, leaving 11 bases between them. The CDR3 contains 13 residues. Looked up from germline, CDR1 is SGHTA and CDR2 is FQGNSA. The CDR3, as DNA: TGTGCCAGCAGCTTAGGGGCAGGGTGGGAGCAGTACTTC. Translating gives CASSLGAGWEQYF.

This clonotype occurred a few times. The chain is built from TRBV6-2 or TRBV6-3 and TRBJ2-2, with a tentative D call TRBD2 (5 bases). The V end lost 5 bases, the J end lost 6 bases, and 22 bases lay between the germline ends. The germline V gene encodes CDR1 MNHEY and CDR2 SVGEGT. CDR3 size: 17 residues. CDR3 DNA: TGTGCCAGCAGTAGACACCGTTCATCCGGGGTCGCCGGGGAGCTGTTTTTT. Amino acid sequence: CASSRHRSSGVAGELFF.

The chain recombines TRBV10-3 with TRBJ1-1; D remains unclear. Germline CDR1 ENHRY, CDR2 SYGVKD. V lost 10 bases and J 0 bases, leaving 9 bases between the germline ends. The CDR3 length is 12 residues. In DNA, the CDR3 is TGTGCCACCTCTTCGATGAACACTGAAGCTTTCTTT. This codes for CATSSMNTEAFF.

This clonotype was seen a handful of times. V is TRBV4-3 and J is TRBJ2-7; 8 bases are a match to TRBD2. Germline CDR1 is LGHNA and CDR2 is YSLEER. Unmatched junction bases numbered 11, after V lost 4 bases and J lost 0 bases. There are 17 residues in the CDR3. The CDR3, as DNA: TGCGCCAGCAGCCTTGGGATAGCGGGGACTATCTCCTACGAGCAGTACTTC. Protein: CASSLGIAGTISYEQYF.

CDR3 sequence (DNA): TGTGCCAGCAGTTTACGGGGACTAGCACCTAACAATGAGCAGTTCTTC. This codes for CASSLRGLAPNNEQFF. V and J are TRBV27 and TRBJ2-1, with TRBD2 matching 9 bases. Germline assignment: CDR1 MNHEY and CDR2 SMNVEV (reference sequence). This CDR3 spans 16 amino acids. V lost 2 bases to trimming and J lost 5 bases; unmatched junction nucleotides: 7.

This clonotype was seen a handful of times. V gene TRBV12-3 or TRBV12-4 combines with J gene TRBJ1-2, with D hard to call. V shed 2 bases and J shed 0 bases, with 13 bases lying between them. The CDR3 runs 16 residues. CDR3 sequence reads: CASSLSYRATNYGYTF. The DNA of the CDR3 is TGTGCCAGCAGTTTATCGTACAGAGCCACTAACTATGGCTACACCTTC.

This chain joins TRBV5-1 and TRBJ2-3; D ambiguous. CDR1 and CDR2 from the germline V gene are SGHRS and YFSETQ. This CDR3 is 13 amino acids long. V was shortened by 5 bases and J by 0 bases, with 7 bases between the two germline ends. The CDR3 reads CASRQDSTDTQYF. CDR3 in DNA: TGCGCCAGCAGGCAGGACAGCACAGATACGCAGTATTTT.

This clonotype has more than one count but fewer than ten. The V call is TRBV6-5, the J call TRBJ1-2; 12 bases are a match to TRBD1. J gave up 7 bases and V 8 bases, and 11 bases lay outside the gene matches. The length of the CDR3 is 15 residues. CDR1 and CDR2 (germline): MNHEY, SVGAGI. CDR3 amino acids: CASGSRDRGLGGYTF. The CDR3 DNA sequence: TGTGCCAGCGGGTCCCGGGACAGGGGGCTCGGTGGCTACACCTTC.

This sequence joins TRBV25-1 and TRBJ1-2; D unresolved. This CDR3 has 14 amino acids. The germline CDR1 and CDR2 sequences are MGHDK and SYGVNS. V lost 3 bases, J lost 8 bases, and 16 bases lay in between. The CDR3 loop reads CASSESPAIFGYTF. For the CDR3, the DNA is TGTGCCAGCAGTGAGTCGCCAGCCATATTCGGCTACACCTTC.

This clonotype was seen only a few times. This chain links TRBV4-1 with TRBJ2-2; D is perhaps TRBD2 (5 bases). Germline loops: CDR1 MGHRA, CDR2 YSYEKL. The V and J ends lost 4 bases and 8 bases respectively, with 17 bases between them. The CDR3 has 15 amino acids. The CDR3 region has the DNA TGCGCCAGCAGCCGCCGAGGGAAAATTCGAGGGGAGCTGTTTTTT. It is translated as CASSRRGKIRGELFF.

This clonotype was observed a few times. This chain connects TRBV4-1 to TRBJ1-1, with D unresolved. This CDR3 region has 14 residues. The V and J ends lost 1 base and 4 bases respectively, with 10 bases between them. Germline V gene data show CDR1 as MGHRA and CDR2 as YSYEKL. CDR3 in amino acids: CASSQGQVGTEAFF. The CDR3 DNA sequence: TGCGCCAGCAGCCAAGGGCAGGTGGGCACTGAAGCTTTCTTT.

This chain connects TRBV12-3 or TRBV12-4 to TRBJ1-5; D unresolved. Trimming removed 10 bases from V and 1 base from J, with 14 bases in between. The CDR3 has 14 amino acids. CDR3 nucleotides: TGTGCCACCCAGCTGGGAGGCAGCAATCAGCCCCAGCATTTT. Its translation: CATQLGGSNQPQHF.

The CDR3 loop reads CASSLVPAAGSGYTF. The DNA of the CDR3 is TGTGCCAGCAGCTTAGTTCCGGCGGCAGGGAGCGGCTACACCTTC. This chain connects TRBV7-2 to TRBJ1-2; possibly TRBD1 for D (5 bases). Germline V lookup: CDR1 SGHTA, CDR2 FQGNSA. V lost 1 base and J lost 8, with 17 bases in between. The CDR3 covers 15 residues.

The chain couples TRBV5-1 to TRBJ1-6; D is undetermined. Germline V CDR1 and CDR2: SGHRS, YFSETQ. V was shortened by 0 bases and J by 9 bases, with 7 bases between the two germline ends. CDR3 length: 13 residues. The CDR3 nucleotides read TGCGCCAGCAGCTTGGAGTTTGGTTCACCCCTCCACTTT. Amino acids: CASSLEFGSPLHF. The variable domain in full, with the rest retrieved from reference TRBV5-1 and TRBJ1-6, is KAGVTQTPRYLIKTRGQQVTLSCSPISGHRSVSWYQQTPGQGLQFLFEYFSETQRNKGNFPGRFSGRQFSNSRSEMNVSTLELGDSALYLCASSLEFGSPLHFGNGTRLTVT.

The V call is TRBV20-1, the J call TRBJ2-7; 8 bases are shared with TRBD2. CDR1 DFQATT and CDR2 SNEGSKA come from the germline V gene (reference sequence). The V and J ends lost 6 bases and 3 bases, in that order; junction bases with no gene match: 4. This CDR3 contains 12 residues. CDR3 in DNA: TGCAGTGCCTCCGGGACTAGCTACGAGCAGTACGTC. Translating gives CSASGTSYEQYV.

This clonotype appeared a few times. The chain recombines TRBV4-3 with TRBJ2-7, with unresolved D. CDR3 size: 15 residues. The V gene lost 4 bases and the J gene lost 2 bases, with 15 bases spanning the gap. Per the germline V gene, CDR1 is LGHNA and CDR2 is YSLEER. Here the CDR3 DNA reads TGCGCCAGCAGCCGTTCCCCCACGGAAACCTACGAGCAGTACTTC. This translates into CASSRSPTETYEQYF.

The rearrangement links TRBV28 to TRBJ2-3, with D unclear. This CDR3 contains 12 residues. CDR1 is MDHEN, CDR2 SYDVKM, per germline. V was trimmed by 5 bases and J by 8 bases, leaving 11 bases between them. The CDR3 DNA reads TGTGCCAGCAGTCTTCGGTGGAGTACGCAGTATTTT. This encodes CASSLRWSTQYF.

The CDR3 loop is CASSQVSRGGGFETQYF. CDR3 nucleotides: TGCGCCAGCAGCCAAGTCTCCAGGGGTGGAGGGTTTGAGACCCAGTACTTC. The rearrangement uses TRBV4-3 and TRBJ2-5, with D perhaps being TRBD1 or TRBD2 (6 bases each). Germline V gene lookup returns CDR1 LGHNA and CDR2 YSLEER. Trimming removed 1 base at V and 5 bases at J, with 20 bases between. The CDR3 is 17 residues long.

This rearrangement joins TRBV5-1 to TRBJ2-1; D possibly corresponds to TRBD2 (6 bases). This CDR3 comprises 12 residues. CDR1 and CDR2 from the germline V gene are SGHRS and YFSETQ. Trimming stripped 4 bases from V and 9 bases from J, with 11 bases between. CDR3 nucleotides: TGCGCCAGCAGCCCGGGAGCGACTGAGCAGTTCTTC. This codes for CASSPGATEQFF.

V usage is TRBV4-1 and J usage is TRBJ2-1; 7 bases line up with TRBD1. CDR1 and CDR2 (germline): MGHRA, YSYEKL. The CDR3 loop spans 15 amino acids. With V trimmed by 3 bases and J by 7 bases, 9 bases remained unmatched. The CDR3 nucleotides read TGCGCCAGCAGCCACTTGCCGGGACAGATTAATGAGCAGTTCTTC. Its translation is CASSHLPGQINEQFF.

This clonotype was seen only a few times. The rearrangement uses TRBV6-2 or TRBV6-3 and TRBJ2-3; TRBD2 matches 7 bases. This CDR3 has 16 amino acids. The trim removed 1 base at V and 4 bases at J, leaving 8 bases unmatched. The germline CDR1 and CDR2 sequences are MNHEY and SVGEGT. CDR3 coding DNA: TGTGCCAGCAGTTACTTACCGGGAGGTCGCTCAGATACGCAGTATTTT. Translating gives CASSYLPGGRSDTQYF.

This clonotype was found a few times. The J gene is TRBJ1-1, the V gene TRBV28; a possible D gene is TRBD1 (6 bases). The V end was cut by 5 bases, the J end by 0 bases, with 16 bases between. Germline assignment: CDR1 MDHEN and CDR2 SYDVKM. The CDR3 has 16 amino acids. As DNA, the CDR3 is TGTGCCAGCAGTCTCCCGGACAGATATCTGAACACTGAAGCTTTCTTT. This translates into CASSLPDRYLNTEAFF.

This clonotype was seen a few times. The rearrangement links TRBV5-1 to TRBJ1-1; 12 bases fit TRBD1. CDR3 length equals 17 residues. CDR1 SGHRS and CDR2 YFSETQ come from the germline V gene. Trimming took 4 bases from V and 3 from J; bases not matched to a gene: 10. CDR3 bases: TGCGCCAGCAGCCGGGCGGGACAGGGGGCAGCGTACACTGAAGCTTTCTTT. Residues: CASSRAGQGAAYTEAFF. Drawing the rest from reference TRBV5-1 and TRBJ1-1, the complete variable domain is KAGVTQTPRYLIKTRGQQVTLSCSPISGHRSVSWYQQTPGQGLQFLFEYFSETQRNKGNFPGRFSGRQFSNSRSEMNVSTLELGDSALYLCASSRAGQGAAYTEAFFGQGTRLTVV.

This clonotype showed up just a few times. The V and J genes are TRBV2 and TRBJ2-7; D not certain. V lost 8 bases and J 2 bases, leaving 7 bases between the germline ends. CDR1 SNHLY and CDR2 FYNNEI come from the germline V gene. CDR3 length: 11 amino acids. This CDR3 is CASDGTYEQYF. The CDR3 DNA reads TGTGCCAGCGACGGCACCTACGAGCAGTACTTC.